The present T cell receptor beta chain was sequenced within a study of technical replicates of blood from a few donors. Method: immunoSEQ multiplex PCR; TCRdb's copy keeps in-frame clones and lacks some. The sample has approximately 73,000 clones; 95% to 98% are singletons. Sample: T cells isolated from PBMCs. The source of this sequence is a human donor in good health.

CDR3: CASSEVGQPQHF. The CDR3 DNA follows: TGCGCCAGCAGTGAGGTTGGCCAGCCCCAGCATTTT. V gene TRBV10-1 combines with J gene TRBJ1-5; D is undetermined. CDR3 length: 12 amino acids. Trimming pared 2 bases from V and 7 bases from J, leaving 6 bases between. CDR1 is WNHNN and CDR2 is SYGVQD in the germline V gene (reference sequence).